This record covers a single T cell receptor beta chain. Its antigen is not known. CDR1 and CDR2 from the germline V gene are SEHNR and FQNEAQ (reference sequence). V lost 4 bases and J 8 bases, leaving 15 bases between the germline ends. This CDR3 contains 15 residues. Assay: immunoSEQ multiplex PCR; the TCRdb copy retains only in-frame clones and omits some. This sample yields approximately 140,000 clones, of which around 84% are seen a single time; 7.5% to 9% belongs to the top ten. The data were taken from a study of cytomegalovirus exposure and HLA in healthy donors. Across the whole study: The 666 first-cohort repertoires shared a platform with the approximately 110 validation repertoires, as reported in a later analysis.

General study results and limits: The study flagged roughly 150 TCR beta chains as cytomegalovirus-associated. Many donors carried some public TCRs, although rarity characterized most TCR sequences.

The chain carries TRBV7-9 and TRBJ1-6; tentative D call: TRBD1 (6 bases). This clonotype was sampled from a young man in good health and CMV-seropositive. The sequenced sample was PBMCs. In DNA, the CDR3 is TGTGCCAGCAGCTCCCCAGGGGCCCGTGATTCACCCCTCCACTTT. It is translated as CASSSPGARDSPLHF.